The 6 T cell receptor beta chains reported below all come from one sample, sequenced in a study of read filtering for tumor transcriptome and immune sequencing. Molecular barcoded adaptors covering alpha/delta and beta/gamma chains were used on 400 ng RNA. TCRdb recomputed calls from the reads with MiXCR, one row per CDR3 protein. The data show about 50,000 distinct CDR3 sequences, about 19% seen once. Sequences were obtained from a population of CD138-negative cells sorted from bone marrow. The receptors come from a donor aged 40 or over with multiple myeloma.

This clonotype was recorded many times. This chain connects TRBV7-9 to TRBJ1-1, with 7 bases matching TRBD1. This CDR3 has 17 amino acids. Germline trimming cut 4 bases from V and 4 bases from J; bases unmatched to any gene: 15. Germline CDR1 and CDR2: SEHNR and FQNEAQ (reference sequence). CDR3: CASSSTGAGATGTEAFF. CDR3 DNA: TGTGCCAGCAGCTCCACAGGGGCGGGGGCTACAGGCACTGAAGCTTTCTTT. The entire variable domain, with the rest obtained from reference TRBV7-9 and TRBJ1-1, is as follows: DTGVSQNPRHKITKRGQNVTFRCDPISEHNRLYWYRQTLGQGPEFLTYFQNEAQLEKSRLLSDRFSAERPKGSFSTLEIQRTEQGDSAMYLCASSSTGAGATGTEAFFGQGTRLTVV.

In regard to this clonotype: Possible read error: a much larger clone is one base away. The chain employs TRBV27 and TRBJ2-7, with a tentative D call TRBD2 (6 bases). The CDR3 consists of 16 residues. V dropped 5 bases and J dropped 13 bases, with 30 bases sitting between them. Germline V CDR1 and CDR2: MNHEY, SMNVEV (reference sequence). The CDR3 DNA is TGTGCCAGCAGTCGTTCGGGCGGGAATTTCCTCGGACCCCCATACTTC. This encodes CASSRSGGNFLGPPYF.

This clonotype was detected many times. CDR3 sequence: CASSFRMNTEAFF. The CDR3, as DNA: TGTGCCAGCAGCTTCAGGATGAACACTGAAGCTTTCTTT. This chain uses TRBV7-2 with TRBJ1-1; D remains ambiguous. Germline lookup yields CDR1 SGHTA and CDR2 FQGNSA. The V end lost 3 bases, the J end lost 0 bases, and 5 bases lay between the germline ends. This CDR3 region has 13 residues.

This clonotype was observed many times. V and J are TRBV20-1 and TRBJ2-2; D is undetermined. The germline V and J ends were trimmed by 6 bases and 3 bases, with 8 bases remaining between them. The CDR3 is 12 amino acids. CDR1 is DFQATT, CDR2 SNEGSKA, per germline (reference sequence). The CDR3 reads CSAPRDTGELFF. The CDR3 bases are TGCAGTGCCCCTAGAGACACCGGGGAGCTGTTTTTT.

This clonotype was seen at least ten times. This chain uses TRBV18 with TRBJ2-2, with D maybe TRBD2 (5 bases). The CDR3 has 16 amino acids. CDR1 is KGHSH and CDR2 is LQKENI in the germline V gene. Trimming took off 1 base at V and 1 base at J, with 10 bases between the two ends. This CDR3 is CASSPLPAENTGELFF. The CDR3 DNA reads TGTGCCAGCTCACCACTTCCAGCGGAGAACACCGGGGAGCTGTTTTTT.

This clonotype came up a few times. V is TRBV19 and J is TRBJ1-2; TRBD1 is a possible D gene (5 bases). Germline CDR1 is LNHDA and CDR2 is SQIVND (reference sequence). The V gene lost 4 bases and the J gene lost 3 bases, with 9 bases spanning the gap. The CDR3 sequence is 13 residues long. CDR3 in amino acids: CASSTRQHYGYTF. CDR3 nucleotides: TGTGCCAGTAGTACCCGACAGCACTATGGCTACACCTTC.